The 19 T cell receptor beta chains below come from one sample, sequenced in a study of blood T cell repertoires in COVID-19. The protocol was immunoSEQ multiplex PCR, while the TCRdb copy is restricted to in-frame clones and leaves out a portion. This sample has about 71,000 clones; 70% to 90% occur once, and the top ten carry 2%. The specimen was peripheral blood. The receptor set was obtained from a man aged 25 to 45 with acute or convalescent COVID-19.

The chain combines TRBV7-9 with TRBJ1-2; D might be TRBD1 (5 bases). Between the trimmed V and J ends, which lost 5 bases and 5 bases, there was a span of 12 bases. The CDR3 runs 13 residues. CDR1 is SEHNR and CDR2 is FQNEAQ in the germline V gene (reference sequence). CDR3 bases: TGTGCCAGCAGCCCGACAGATTCTTATGGCTACACCTTC. Its protein product is CASSPTDSYGYTF.

The rearrangement uses TRBV3-1 (or the pseudogene TRBV3-2) and TRBJ2-4; TRBD1 matches at 12 bases. Germline CDR1 reads LGHDT; CDR2 reads YNNKEL (reference sequence). V shed 2 bases, J shed 9 bases, and the junction held 5 bases outside the gene matches. The CDR3 spans 15 residues. The CDR3 region is CASSQRDRGRGIQYF. The CDR3, as DNA: TGTGCCAGCAGCCAAAGGGACAGGGGGCGAGGCATTCAGTACTTC.

The rearrangement uses TRBV9 and TRBJ2-3, with D possibly TRBD2 on 6 matching bases. The CDR3 runs to 16 residues. CDR1 is SGDLS and CDR2 is YYNGEE in the germline V gene. V lost 3 bases and J 0 bases, leaving 14 bases between the germline ends. CDR3 sequence (DNA): TGTGCCAGCAGCGCCCGGGTAGCGGTTAGCACAGATACGCAGTATTTT. Its protein product is CASSARVAVSTDTQYF.

This rearrangement joins TRBV2 to TRBJ2-5, with TRBD1 identical over 8 bases. Germline assignment: CDR1 SNHLY and CDR2 FYNNEI. Unmatched junction bases numbered 18, after V lost 4 bases and J lost 5 bases. The CDR3 consists of 18 residues. The DNA of the CDR3 is TGTGCCAGCAGTGCAGCGACAGGGGCACCTTGGGGTCGGGAGACCCAGTACTTC. Translated: CASSAATGAPWGRETQYF.

The CDR3 loop reads CASSSLTDNYGYTF. Written as DNA, the CDR3 is TGTGCCAGCAGTTCCTTGACAGATAACTATGGCTACACCTTC. The chain employs TRBV6-2 or TRBV6-3 and TRBJ1-2, with a weak D call TRBD1 (5 bases). Germline V CDR1 and CDR2: MNHEY, SVGEGT. The CDR3 spans 14 residues. The V gene lost 4 bases and the J gene lost 1 base, with 10 bases spanning the gap.

Comment on this clone: The junction and the germline gene differ at one end; a read error may be behind it. This sequence joins TRBV7-9 and TRBJ2-3, with D possibly matching TRBD2 (6 bases). CDR1 and CDR2 from the germline V gene are SEHNR and FQNEAQ (reference sequence). The CDR3 is 15 residues long. The CDR3 sequence is CASSLEVSGTDTQYF. In DNA, the CDR3 is TGTGCCAGCAGCTTAGAGGTTAGCGGCACTGATACGCAGTATTTT. Variable domain in full (rest from reference TRBV7-9 and TRBJ2-3): DTGVSQNPRHKITKRGQNVTFRCDPISEHNRLYWYRQTLGQGPEFLTYFQNEAQLEKSRLLSDRFSAERPKGSFSTLEIQRTEQGDSAMYLCASSLEVSGTDTQYFGPGTRLTVL.

The genes are TRBV27 and TRBJ2-3, with 16 bases that match TRBD2. J gave up 0 bases and V 7 bases, and 7 bases lay outside the gene matches. This CDR3 is 18 amino acids long. CDR1 is MNHEY, CDR2 SMNVEV, per germline (reference sequence). In DNA, the CDR3 is TGTGCCAGCACCCCGGGACTAGCGGGGGGGATCAGCACAGATACGCAGTATTTT. It yields the protein CASTPGLAGGISTDTQYF.

This clone was found once. The chain is built from TRBV11-2 and TRBJ2-3; TRBD2 aligns across 9 bases. The CDR3 spans 16 residues. CDR1 SGHAT and CDR2 FQNNGV come from the germline V gene. Trimming at V came to 1 base and at J to 2 bases, leaving 4 bases not matched to a gene. The CDR3 DNA reads TGTGCCAGCAGCTTAGGGGGCGGGGGGGCCACAGATACGCAGTATTTT. Its protein product is CASSLGGGGATDTQYF.

The rearrangement uses TRBV6-5 and TRBJ1-2; D unresolved. CDR3 length equals 14 residues. Germline-derived CDR1 and CDR2 are MNHEY and SVGAGI. Trimming stripped 5 bases from V and 0 bases from J, with 10 bases between. This chain's CDR3 is CASSLLVSNYGYTF. Written as DNA, the CDR3 is TGTGCCAGCAGTCTACTGGTGTCTAACTATGGCTACACCTTC.

Notes on this clone: Its ends do not fully match the called genes, so a read error is possible. The chain combines TRBV29-1 with TRBJ2-3, with 13 nucleotides matching TRBD2. The CDR3 loop spans 15 amino acids. Germline loops: CDR1 SQVTM, CDR2 ANQGSEA. CDR3 bases: TGCAGCGTCGCCCCCGGACTAGCGGGGGCCCCATCGCGGAATTTT. It translates to CSVAPGLAGAPSRNF.

This clone was seen a single time. The gene calls are TRBV2 and TRBJ1-4; 7 bases align to TRBD1. CDR1 is SNHLY, CDR2 FYNNEI, per germline. The V segment lost 2 bases and the J segment 3 bases; nucleotides outside the gene matches: 3. The CDR3 runs to 15 residues. CDR3 in amino acids: CASSEYRGSNEKLFF. CDR3 coding DNA: TGTGCCAGCAGTGAATACAGGGGCTCTAATGAAAAACTGTTTTTT.

J is TRBJ1-5 and V is TRBV2, with D possibly TRBD1 on 5 matching bases. Germline V CDR1 and CDR2: SNHLY, FYNNEI. CDR3 length equals 14 residues. Deletions cut 6 bases from V and 3 bases from J, with 12 bases between. CDR3 sequence (DNA): TGTGCCAGCAGGGCGGGACGCGACAATCAGCCCCAGCATTTT. Translating it yields CASRAGRDNQPQHF. The full variable domain, with the rest looked up from reference TRBV2 and TRBJ1-5, is EPEVTQTPSHQVTQMGQEVILRCVPISNHLYFYWYRQILGQKVEFLVSFYNNEISEKSEIFDDQFSVERPDGSNFTLKIRSTKLEDSAMYFCASRAGRDNQPQHFGDGTRLSIL.

This clone was seen only once. The V and J genes are TRBV27 and TRBJ1-2; D uncertain. CDR1 and CDR2 (germline): MNHEY, SMNVEV (reference sequence). V was shortened by 7 bases and J by 0 bases, with 6 bases between the two germline ends. The CDR3 consists of 12 residues. The CDR3 spells CASIESNYGYTF. For the CDR3, the DNA is TGTGCCAGCATCGAGTCTAACTATGGCTACACCTTC.

The CDR3 loop reads CASKRDGRQPQHF. Here the CDR3 DNA reads TGTGCCAGCAAGAGGGATGGGCGGCAGCCCCAGCATTTT. This chain connects TRBV6-5 to TRBJ1-5; D not certain. CDR1 is MNHEY and CDR2 is SVGAGI in the germline V gene. CDR3 size: 13 residues. V was trimmed by 7 bases and J by 7 bases, leaving 14 bases between them.

The chain employs TRBV4-1 and TRBJ1-6; 10 nucleotides agree with TRBD1. The CDR3 length is 16 residues. With V trimmed by 1 base and J by 7 bases, 4 bases remained unmatched. Per the germline V gene, CDR1 is MGHRA and CDR2 is YSYEKL. The DNA of the CDR3 is TGCGCCAGCAGCCAAGGACAGGGGGCAAGCAATTCACCCCTCCACTTT. Encoded protein: CASSQGQGASNSPLHF.

At least ten counts were recorded for this clone. CDR3 residues: CASSYRDSIVEKLFF. CDR3 DNA sequence: TGTGCCAGCAGTTACAGGGACTCAATAGTAGAAAAACTGTTTTTT. The chain is built from TRBV6-6 and TRBJ1-4, with D maybe TRBD1 (5 bases). Trimming took off 2 bases at V and 8 bases at J, with 15 bases between the two ends. CDR1 and CDR2 (germline): MNHNY, SVGAGI (reference sequence). The CDR3 has 15 amino acids.

The CDR3 loop is CASSLATGPGGVYGYTF. DNA of the CDR3: TGCGCCAGCAGCTTAGCGACAGGGCCTGGAGGGGTCTATGGCTACACCTTC. The chain couples TRBV5-1 to TRBJ1-2; 7 bases match TRBD1. Germline CDR1 is SGHRS and CDR2 is YFSETQ. There are 17 residues in the CDR3. The V segment lost 2 bases and the J segment 4 bases; nucleotides outside the gene matches: 14.

V gene TRBV18 combines with J gene TRBJ1-2, with D maybe TRBD1 (6 bases). The CDR3 extends over 13 amino acids. The V end was cut by 2 bases, the J end by 6 bases, with 10 bases between. Per germline, CDR1 KGHSH and CDR2 LQKENI. In DNA, the CDR3 is TGTGCCAGCTCACCATCATCAGGGGATGGCTACACCTTC. Its translation: CASSPSSGDGYTF.

The genes are TRBV5-6 and TRBJ2-5, with 12 bases that match TRBD2. The trim removed 5 bases at V and 4 bases at J, leaving 12 bases unmatched. The V gene's germline CDR1 is SGHDT and CDR2 YYEEEE. The CDR3 has 17 residues. This chain's CDR3 is CASSAVTSGGRVETQYF. The CDR3 region has the DNA TGTGCCAGCAGTGCGGTCACTAGCGGGGGGCGTGTAGAGACCCAGTACTTC.